A selection of T cell receptor beta chains follows, all from one sample in a study of blood T cell repertoires in COVID-19. Method: immunoSEQ multiplex PCR; TCRdb's copy keeps in-frame clones and lacks some. The table shows fewer than 250,000 clones, with approximately 80% occurring only once. Sequenced sample: PBMCs or T cells enriched from blood (not recorded which). The receptors here all came from a woman aged 45-60 years with acute COVID-19. Each CDR3 is given with its conserved first and last residue. A D gene is named only where the DNA matches it firmly. Size is stated for part of the rows, as once, few or many counts, or as a class when the clone is expanded.

size | D | J | V | DNA | CDR3
NA | TRBD2 | TRBJ2-3 | TRBV4-3 | TGCGCCAGCAGCCAGGGAGGGGCCCCCGGTACGCAGTATTTT | CASSQGGAPGTQYF
once | TRBD1 | TRBJ1-2 | TRBV7-2 | TGTGCCAGCAGCTCGTACACAGGGGGAGGAGGGGGCTACACCTTC | CASSSYTGGGGGYTF
NA | TRBD2 | TRBJ2-1 | TRBV3-1/TRBV3-2 | TGTGCCAGCAGCCAAGATCGGACTAGCGGGAGTTACAATGAGCAGTTCTTC | CASSQDRTSGSYNEQFF
NA | TRBD1 | TRBJ1-4 | TRBV11-3 | TGTGCCAGCAGCTCCCGAAATTCAGGGGGGAATGAAAAACTGTTTTTT | CASSSRNSGGNEKLFF
NA | TRBD2 | TRBJ2-7 | TRBV6-4 | TGTGCCAGCAGTCTACAATGGACTAGCCCCCACGAGCAGTACTTC | CASSLQWTSPHEQYF
NA | TRBD2 | TRBJ2-1 | TRBV7-2 | TGTGCCAGCAGCTTAAGGGCTAGCGGGAGTTGGGAGCAGTTCTTC | CASSLRASGSWEQFF
NA | TRBD1 | TRBJ1-4 | TRBV5-1 | TGCGCCAGCAGCATACTCGGGACAGAAGGAAAACTGTTTTTT | CASSILGTEGKLFF
NA | TRBD2 | TRBJ2-7 | TRBV7-9 | TGTGCCAGCAGCTTAGCGATTAGCGGGGGAACCTACGAGCAGTACTTC | CASSLAISGGTYEQYF
NA | TRBD2 | TRBJ2-1 | TRBV3-1/TRBV3-2 | TGTGCCAGCACCCCGTGGACTAGTCATGAGCAGTTCTTC | CASTPWTSHEQFF
NA | TRBD2 | TRBJ2-1 | TRBV5-5 | TGTGCCAGCAGCTCCTGGACTAGCGGGGTCAACGAGCAGTTCTTC | CASSSWTSGVNEQFF
NA | NA | TRBJ2-1 | TRBV7-3 | TGTGCCAGCAGCTTAAGCCAGGGAACCTACAATGAGCAGTTCTTC | CASSLSQGTYNEQFF
NA | TRBD2 | TRBJ2-3 | TRBV5-1 | TGCGCCAGCAGCTTCGGTGCTAGCGGGAGCACAGATACGCAGTATTTT | CASSFGASGSTDTQYF
NA | NA | TRBJ2-1 | TRBV11-3 | TGTGCCAGCCGTCTCAGACTCGACTCCTACAATGAGCAGTTCTTC | CASRLRLDSYNEQFF
NA | NA | TRBJ2-7 | TRBV2 | TGTGCCAGCAGTTATTGGGGCAACGACTACGAGCAGTACTTC | CASSYWGNDYEQYF
NA | TRBD1 | TRBJ2-1 | TRBV11-2 | TGTGCCAGCAGCTTAGTACACCAGGGGGAGTTCTTC | CASSLVHQGEFF
NA | NA | TRBJ2-7 | TRBV29-1 | TGCAGCGTTGCTGACAGGGACTGGTACGAGCAGTACTTC | CSVADRDWYEQYF
NA | TRBD1 | TRBJ1-2 | TRBV28 | TGTGCCAGCAGTTATCCAGCAGTTAGTCAGGGGGTTGGCTACACCTTC | CASSYPAVSQGVGYTF
few | NA | TRBJ2-2 | TRBV6-2/TRBV6-3 | TGTGCCAGCAGCCTTTATGTAGGGCAGGGAACCGGGGAGCTGTTTTTT | CASSLYVGQGTGELFF
NA | NA | TRBJ2-3 | TRBV7-9 | TGTGCCAGCAGCTTAATCGCAGGAGGGTGGGATACGCAGTATTTT | CASSLIAGGWDTQYF
NA | NA | TRBJ1-1 | TRBV19 | TGTGCCAGTAGTATGAGGAACACTGAAGCTTTCTTT | CASSMRNTEAFF
NA | NA | TRBJ2-3 | TRBV7-2 | TGTGCCAGCAGCCCTAGTTTCACAGATACGCAGTATTTT | CASSPSFTDTQYF
NA | NA | TRBJ2-2 | TRBV5-5 | TGTGCCAGCAGCAATTTCACGGGGGCGAACACCGGGGAGCTGTTTTTT | CASSNFTGANTGELFF
NA | TRBD1 | TRBJ1-2 | TRBV6-5 | TGTGCCAGCAGGGGGACAGGTGAGGCCGGCACCTTC | CASRGTGEAGTF
NA | TRBD1 | TRBJ1-2 | TRBV7-2 | TGTGCCAGCAGCCCCGACAGGGGGGTCTATGGCTACACCTTC | CASSPDRGVYGYTF
NA | NA | TRBJ2-3 | TRBV7-2 | TGTGCCAGCAGCTTATACGCGCCTAGCACAGATACGCAGTATTTT | CASSLYAPSTDTQYF
NA | NA | TRBJ2-2 | TRBV7-2 | TGTGCCAGCAGCTTAGGTCGGTGGACAGCGAACACCGGGGAGCTGTTTTTT | CASSLGRWTANTGELFF
NA | NA | TRBJ2-2 | TRBV29-1 | TGCAGCGTTGACGTGTGGAACACCGGGGAGCTGTTTTTT | CSVDVWNTGELFF
NA | TRBD2 | TRBJ2-7 | TRBV7-2 | TGTGCCAGCAGCTTAGATGGCGGGAGGGCCCGGGAGCAGTACTTC | CASSLDGGRAREQYF
NA | TRBD2 | TRBJ2-2 | TRBV7-2 | TGTGCCAGCAGCTTAGCCCCGGGACTAGCGGGAGCCGGGGAGCTGTTTTTT | CASSLAPGLAGAGELFF
NA | NA | TRBJ1-1 | TRBV13 | TGTGCCAGCAGCTTACTGCCACACCCGAACACTGAAGCTTTCTTT | CASSLLPHPNTEAFF
NA | NA | TRBJ1-2 | TRBV4-1 | TGCGCCAGCAGCCAAGATCCCTCGACAGGTTTTGGCTACACCTTC | CASSQDPSTGFGYTF
NA | TRBD1 | TRBJ2-4 | TRBV7-8 | TGTGCCAGCAGCCCCCCGACGGGACAGCAAAACATTCAGTACTTC | CASSPPTGQQNIQYF
NA | NA | TRBJ2-1 | TRBV7-8 | TGTGCCAGCACCCTTAGCCCAAGCTCCTACAATGAGCAGTTCTTC | CASTLSPSSYNEQFF
NA | NA | TRBJ2-3 | TRBV7-2 | TGTGCCAGCAGTCGCCGCAGGGGTGATACGCAGTATTTT | CASSRRRGDTQYF
NA | NA | TRBJ2-2 | TRBV5-1 | TGCGCCAGCAGCTTCTTGACAGACACCGGGGAGCTGTTTTTT | CASSFLTDTGELFF
NA | NA | TRBJ1-2 | TRBV7-2 | TGTGCCAGCAGCTCCCCGTCTCGGGAAGTTGATGGCTACACCTTC | CASSSPSREVDGYTF
NA | NA | TRBJ1-1 | TRBV14 | TGTGCCAGCAGCCAAGATCGGTGGTACCGGGAAGGTGAAGCTTTCTTT | CASSQDRWYREGEAFF
NA | NA | TRBJ2-2 | TRBV10-3 | TGTGCCATCAGTGAAGTGGCCTACACCGGGGAGCTGTTTTTT | CAISEVAYTGELFF
NA | TRBD2 | TRBJ2-3 | TRBV28 | TGTGCCAGCACCTTCAGCGGGGGGGCAACAGATACGCAGTATTTT | CASTFSGGATDTQYF
NA | NA | TRBJ2-7 | TRBV7-8 | TGTGCCAGCAGCTTAAGCCAGGGATCCTACGAGCAGTACTTC | CASSLSQGSYEQYF
NA | NA | TRBJ2-5 | TRBV5-1 | TGCGCCAGCAGCCAGTCCGGGAGCCAAGAGACCCAGTACTTC | CASSQSGSQETQYF
once | NA | TRBJ1-1 | TRBV18 | TGTGCCAGCTCCCGGTACGGGGAATCCACTGAAGCTTTCTTT | CASSRYGESTEAFF
NA | NA | TRBJ1-1 | TRBV29-1 | TGCAGCGTCCTAGGGAGCGGGGTTGGAACTGAAGCTTTCTTT | CSVLGSGVGTEAFF
NA | NA | TRBJ2-1 | TRBV10-2 | TGCGCCAGCAGACAAGCGGGTAGCTCCTACAATGAGCAGTTCTTC | CASRQAGSSYNEQFF
once | NA | TRBJ2-1 | TRBV10-3 | TGTGCCATCAGTGGCGGGGTCTACAATGAGCAGTTCTTC | CAISGGVYNEQFF
NA | TRBD2 | TRBJ2-1 | TRBV6-5 | TGTGCCACCAACGCCGGGGGGAGCAACAATGAGCAGTTCTTC | CATNAGGSNNEQFF
NA | TRBD1 | TRBJ1-2 | TRBV3-1/TRBV3-2 | TGTGCCAGCAGCCAACAGGACAGGCGAGCTGGCTACACCTTC | CASSQQDRRAGYTF